The text below deals with one T cell receptor (beta chain). In the original workflow: Estimation of nucleated cell counts relied on the amplification of reference gene primers. Profiling relied on immunoSEQ multiplex PCR, and the TCRdb table lists in-frame clones only, not all of them. Clonal size and the V and J genes are those of that table, whereas D and trimming came from the DNA. The sample includes 300,000 to 400,000 clones, more than 85% seen only once; the top ten take under 1.3%. Which cohort a participant joined came from the clinical history participants gave. These data come from a study of blood T cell repertoires in COVID-19. Across the study: There were acute and convalescent COVID-19 samples, and they came from the United States, Italy and Spain.

The germline V gene has CDR1 SGHVS and CDR2 FQNEAQ. Trimming took 3 bases from V and 5 from J; bases not matched to a gene: 4. The CDR3 spans 14 residues. This clonotype was sampled from a woman aged 30 to 39 who had recovered from COVID-19. The sequenced sample was PBMCs or T cells enriched from blood (not recorded which). V is TRBV7-8 and J is TRBJ2-3, with TRBD2 matching 8 bases. This CDR3 is CASSFGTRIDTQYF. In nucleotides, the CDR3 is TGTGCCAGCAGCTTCGGGACTAGGATAGATACGCAGTATTTT.